Below, one T cell receptor beta chain is given with its context. What it binds is unknown. The sample originates from a study of cytomegalovirus exposure and HLA in healthy donors. Study overall: Around 77% of 398 genotyped donors fell in the Caucasian-associated ancestry cluster. Findings and caveats of the study: Within an earlier analysis, most TCR beta V segments proved productive either about 87% or about 30% of the time.

Vbeta (60) and Jbeta (13) primers were used in the PCR. Method: immunoSEQ multiplex PCR; TCRdb's copy keeps in-frame clones and lacks some. The table lists some 170,000 clones, 81% of them singletons, with 4.9% in the top ten. The CDR3 is made up of 19 amino acids. V was clipped by 3 bases and J by 4 bases; unmatched bases: 19. In germline, CDR1 is SGHRS, CDR2 YFSETQ. The rearrangement uses TRBV5-1 and TRBJ1-3; 7 bases match TRBD1. The sequenced sample consisted of PBMCs. The receptor's source is a woman aged 18 to 35 in good health and CMV-seropositive. The CDR3 coding sequence is TGCGCCAGCAGCTCCGATTACGCCGGCGGACAGGTAAAAGGAAACACCATATATTTT. Protein: CASSSDYAGGQVKGNTIYF.